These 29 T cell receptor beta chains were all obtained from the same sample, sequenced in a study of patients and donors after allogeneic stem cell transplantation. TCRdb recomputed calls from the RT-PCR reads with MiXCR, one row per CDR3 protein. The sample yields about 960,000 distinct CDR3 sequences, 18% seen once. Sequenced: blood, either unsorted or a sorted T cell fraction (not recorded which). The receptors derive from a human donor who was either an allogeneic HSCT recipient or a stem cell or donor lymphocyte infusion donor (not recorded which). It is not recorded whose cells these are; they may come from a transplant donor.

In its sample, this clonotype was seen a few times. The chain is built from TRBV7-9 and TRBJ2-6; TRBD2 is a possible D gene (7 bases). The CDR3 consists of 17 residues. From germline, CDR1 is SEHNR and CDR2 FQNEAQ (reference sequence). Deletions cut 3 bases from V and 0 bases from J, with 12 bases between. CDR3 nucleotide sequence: TGTGCCAGCAGCTTTTCGGGGGGCGACTCTGGGGCCAACGTCCTGACTTTC. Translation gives CASSFSGGDSGANVLTF.

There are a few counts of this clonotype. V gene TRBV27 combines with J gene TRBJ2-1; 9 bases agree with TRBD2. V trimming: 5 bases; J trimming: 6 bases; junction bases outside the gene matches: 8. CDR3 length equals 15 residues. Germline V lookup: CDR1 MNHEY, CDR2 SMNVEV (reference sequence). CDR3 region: CASSGGTSTVNEQFF. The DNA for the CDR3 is TGTGCCAGCAGTGGAGGGACTAGCACCGTCAATGAGCAGTTCTTC.

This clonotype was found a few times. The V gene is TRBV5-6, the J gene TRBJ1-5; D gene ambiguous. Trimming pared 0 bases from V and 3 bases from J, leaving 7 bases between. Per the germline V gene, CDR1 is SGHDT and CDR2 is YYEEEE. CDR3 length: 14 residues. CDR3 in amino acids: CASSLGSYNQPQHF. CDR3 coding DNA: TGTGCCAGCAGCTTGGGCAGCTACAATCAGCCCCAGCATTTT.

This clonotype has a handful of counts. As DNA, the CDR3 is TGTGCCAGCAGCGAATTTGGGGCCAACGTCCTGACTTTC. Translated: CASSEFGANVLTF. The rearrangement uses TRBV7-9 and TRBJ2-6, with unresolved D. Per germline, CDR1 SEHNR and CDR2 FQNEAQ (reference sequence). V was cut by 5 bases and J by 3 bases, with 5 bases left in between. This CDR3 has 13 residues.

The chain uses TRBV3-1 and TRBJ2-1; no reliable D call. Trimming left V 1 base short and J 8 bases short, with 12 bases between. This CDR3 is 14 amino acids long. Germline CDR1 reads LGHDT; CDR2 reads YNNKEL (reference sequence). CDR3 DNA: TGTGCCAGCAGCCAAGCCCCTGTAGTGCATGAGCAGTTCTTC. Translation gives CASSQAPVVHEQFF.

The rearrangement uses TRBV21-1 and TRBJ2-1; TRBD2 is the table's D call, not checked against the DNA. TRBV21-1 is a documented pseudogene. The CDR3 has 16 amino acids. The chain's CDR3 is CASRKRGLAGVCEQFF. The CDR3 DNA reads TGTGCCAGCAGAAAAAGGGGACTAGCGGGAGTTTGTGAGCAGTTCTTC.

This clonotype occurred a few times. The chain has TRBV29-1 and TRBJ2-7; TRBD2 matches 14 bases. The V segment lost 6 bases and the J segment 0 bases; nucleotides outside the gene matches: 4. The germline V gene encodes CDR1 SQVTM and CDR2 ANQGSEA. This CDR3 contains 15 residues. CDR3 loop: CSVGLAGGVSYEQYF. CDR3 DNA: TGCAGCGTCGGACTAGCGGGAGGCGTCTCCTACGAGCAGTACTTC.

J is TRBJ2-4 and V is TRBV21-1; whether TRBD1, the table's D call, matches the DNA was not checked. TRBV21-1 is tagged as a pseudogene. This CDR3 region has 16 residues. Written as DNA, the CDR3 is TGTGGGGGGGAAGACAGCGCACCACTAGCCAAAAACATTCAGTACTTC. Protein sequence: CGGEDSAPLAKNIQYF.

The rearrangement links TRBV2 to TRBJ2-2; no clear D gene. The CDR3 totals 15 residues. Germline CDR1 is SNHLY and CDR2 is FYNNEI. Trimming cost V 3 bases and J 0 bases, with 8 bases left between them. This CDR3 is CASSDRTSNTGELFF. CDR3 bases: TGTGCCAGCAGTGATCGAACATCGAACACCGGGGAGCTGTTTTTT.

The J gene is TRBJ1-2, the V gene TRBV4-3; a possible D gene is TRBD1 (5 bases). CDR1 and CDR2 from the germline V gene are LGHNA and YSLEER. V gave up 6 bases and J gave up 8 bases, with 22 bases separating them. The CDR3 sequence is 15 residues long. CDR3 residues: CASSRTLSSGDGYTF. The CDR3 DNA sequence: TGCGCCAGCAGTAGGACTCTTTCGTCTGGGGACGGCTACACCTTC.

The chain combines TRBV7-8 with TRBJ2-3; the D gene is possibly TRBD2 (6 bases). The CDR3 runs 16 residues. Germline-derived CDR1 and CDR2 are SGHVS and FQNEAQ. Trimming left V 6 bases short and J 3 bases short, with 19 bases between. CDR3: CASRRGTDWETDTQYF. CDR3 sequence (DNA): TGTGCCAGCAGGCGAGGGACTGACTGGGAGACAGATACGCAGTATTTT. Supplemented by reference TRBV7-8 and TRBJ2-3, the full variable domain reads GAGVSQSPRYKVAKRGQDVALRCDPISGHVSLFWYQQALGQGPEFLTYFQNEAQLDKSGLPSDRFFAERPEGSVSTLKIQRTQQEDSAVYLCASRRGTDWETDTQYFGPGTRLTVL.

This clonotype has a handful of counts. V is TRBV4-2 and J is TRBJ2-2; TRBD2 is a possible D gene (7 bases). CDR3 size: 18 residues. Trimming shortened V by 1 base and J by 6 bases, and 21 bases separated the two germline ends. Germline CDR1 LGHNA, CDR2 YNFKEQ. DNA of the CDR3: TGTGCCAGCAGCCAAGGCGGATTCCGTGGGGGGGGCCCCGGGGAGCTGTTTTTT. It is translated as CASSQGGFRGGGPGELFF.

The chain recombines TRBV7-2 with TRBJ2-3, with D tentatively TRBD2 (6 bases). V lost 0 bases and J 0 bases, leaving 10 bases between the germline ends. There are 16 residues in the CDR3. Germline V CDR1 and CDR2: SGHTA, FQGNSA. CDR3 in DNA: TGTGCCAGCAGCTTAGCCCCTGGGACTAGCACAGATACGCAGTATTTT. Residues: CASSLAPGTSTDTQYF.

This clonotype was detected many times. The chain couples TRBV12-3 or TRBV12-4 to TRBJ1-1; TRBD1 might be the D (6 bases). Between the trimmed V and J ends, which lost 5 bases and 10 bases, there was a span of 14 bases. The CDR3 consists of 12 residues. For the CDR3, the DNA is TGTGCCAGCAGTCCTCAGGGGCTGGGAGCTTTCTTT. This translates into CASSPQGLGAFF.

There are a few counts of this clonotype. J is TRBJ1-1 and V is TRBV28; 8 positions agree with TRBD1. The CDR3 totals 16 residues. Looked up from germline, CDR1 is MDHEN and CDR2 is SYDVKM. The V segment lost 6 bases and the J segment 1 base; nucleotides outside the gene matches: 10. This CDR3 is CASRTRGQGGNTEAFF. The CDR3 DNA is TGTGCCAGCAGAACCAGAGGACAGGGCGGGAACACTGAAGCTTTCTTT. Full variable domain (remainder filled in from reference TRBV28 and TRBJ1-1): DVKVTQSSRYLVKRTGEKVFLECVQDMDHENMFWYRQDPGLGLRLIYFSYDVKMKEKGDIPEGYSVSREKKERFSLILESASTNQTSMYLCASRTRGQGGNTEAFFGQGTRLTVV.

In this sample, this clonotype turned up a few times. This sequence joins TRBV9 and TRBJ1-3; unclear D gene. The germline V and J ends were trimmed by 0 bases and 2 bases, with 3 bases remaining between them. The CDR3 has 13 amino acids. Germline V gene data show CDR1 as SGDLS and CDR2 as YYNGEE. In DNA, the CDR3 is TGTGCCAGCAGCGTAGTCCCTGGAAACACCATATATTTT. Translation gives CASSVVPGNTIYF.

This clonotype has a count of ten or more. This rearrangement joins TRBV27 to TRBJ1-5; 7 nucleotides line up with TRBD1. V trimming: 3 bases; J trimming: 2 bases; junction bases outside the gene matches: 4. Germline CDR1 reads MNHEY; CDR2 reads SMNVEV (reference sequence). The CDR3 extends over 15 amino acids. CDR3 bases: TGTGCCAGCAGTTTGTCAGGGGGAGGCAATCAGCCCCAGCATTTT. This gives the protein CASSLSGGGNQPQHF.

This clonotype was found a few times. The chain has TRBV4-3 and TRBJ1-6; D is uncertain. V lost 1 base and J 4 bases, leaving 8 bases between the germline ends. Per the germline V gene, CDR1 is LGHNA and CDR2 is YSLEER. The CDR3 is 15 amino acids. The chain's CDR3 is CASSQGIGYNSPLHF. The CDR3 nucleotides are TGCGCCAGCAGCCAAGGGATCGGGTATAATTCACCCCTCCACTTT.

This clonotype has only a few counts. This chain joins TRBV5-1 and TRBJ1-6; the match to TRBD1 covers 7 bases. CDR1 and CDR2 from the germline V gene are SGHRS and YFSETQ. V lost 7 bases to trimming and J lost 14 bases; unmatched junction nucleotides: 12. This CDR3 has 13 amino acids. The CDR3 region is CASGRDSLGSLHF. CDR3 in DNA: TGCGCCAGCGGCCGGGACAGTCTGGGTTCCCTCCACTTT.

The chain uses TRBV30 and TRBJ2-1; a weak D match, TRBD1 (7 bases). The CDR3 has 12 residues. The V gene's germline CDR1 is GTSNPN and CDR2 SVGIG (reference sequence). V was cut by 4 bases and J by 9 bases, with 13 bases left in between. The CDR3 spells CAWNPQGGEQFF. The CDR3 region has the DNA TGTGCCTGGAATCCCCAGGGGGGTGAGCAGTTCTTC.

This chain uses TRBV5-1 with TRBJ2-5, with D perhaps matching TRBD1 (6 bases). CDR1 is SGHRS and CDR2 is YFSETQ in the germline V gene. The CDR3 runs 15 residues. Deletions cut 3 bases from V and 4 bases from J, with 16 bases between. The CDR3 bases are TGCGCCAGCAGCTCTCGACAGGAGTTAAGAGAGACCCAGTACTTC. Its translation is CASSSRQELRETQYF.

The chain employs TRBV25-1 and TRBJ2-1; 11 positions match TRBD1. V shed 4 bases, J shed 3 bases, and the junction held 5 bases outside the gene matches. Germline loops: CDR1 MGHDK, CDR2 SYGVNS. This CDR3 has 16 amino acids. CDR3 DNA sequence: TGTGCCAGCAGTGTATGGACAGGGGGCTTCTACAATGAGCAGTTCTTC. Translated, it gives CASSVWTGGFYNEQFF.

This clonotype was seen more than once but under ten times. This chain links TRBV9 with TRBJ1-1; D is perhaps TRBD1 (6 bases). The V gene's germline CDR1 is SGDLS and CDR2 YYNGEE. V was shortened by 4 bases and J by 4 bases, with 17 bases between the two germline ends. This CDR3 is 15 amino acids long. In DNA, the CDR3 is TGTGCCAGCAGCCCGAACCCAACAGGGCTCACTGAAGCTTTCTTT. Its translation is CASSPNPTGLTEAFF.

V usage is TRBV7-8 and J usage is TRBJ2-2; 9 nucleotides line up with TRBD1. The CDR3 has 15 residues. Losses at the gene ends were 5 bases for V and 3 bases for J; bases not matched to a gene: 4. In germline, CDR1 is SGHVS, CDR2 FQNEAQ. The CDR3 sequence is CASSRTGGDTGELFF. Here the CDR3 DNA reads TGTGCCAGCAGCAGAACAGGGGGCGACACCGGGGAGCTGTTTTTT.

CDR3 in DNA: TGCAGTGCTAGAGATCCCCGGAGGGTATACAATGAGCAGTTCTTC. As protein: CSARDPRRVYNEQFF. The chain has TRBV20-1 and TRBJ2-1, with D maybe TRBD2 (6 bases). The germline V and J ends were trimmed by 0 bases and 4 bases, with 13 bases remaining between them. Germline loops: CDR1 DFQATT, CDR2 SNEGSKA (reference sequence). The CDR3 covers 15 residues.

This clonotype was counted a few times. The CDR3 spells CAGGGEQFF. Here the CDR3 DNA reads TGTGCTGGGGGCGGTGAGCAGTTCTTC. The rearrangement joins TRBV2 to TRBJ2-1, with D maybe TRBD1 (6 bases). This CDR3 comprises 9 residues. Per the germline V gene, CDR1 is SNHLY and CDR2 is FYNNEI.

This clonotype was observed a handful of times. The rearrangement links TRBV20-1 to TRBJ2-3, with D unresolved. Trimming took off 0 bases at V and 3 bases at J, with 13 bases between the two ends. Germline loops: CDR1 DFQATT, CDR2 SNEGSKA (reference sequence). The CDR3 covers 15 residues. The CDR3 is CSAREGSTPTDTQYF. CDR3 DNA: TGCAGTGCTAGAGAGGGATCCACGCCAACAGATACGCAGTATTTT.

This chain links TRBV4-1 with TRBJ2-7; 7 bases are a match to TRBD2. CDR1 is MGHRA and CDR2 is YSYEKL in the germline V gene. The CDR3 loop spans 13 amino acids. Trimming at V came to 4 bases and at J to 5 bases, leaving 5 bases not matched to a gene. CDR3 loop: CASSREGADEQYF. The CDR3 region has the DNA TGCGCCAGCAGCCGGGAGGGTGCGGACGAGCAGTACTTC.

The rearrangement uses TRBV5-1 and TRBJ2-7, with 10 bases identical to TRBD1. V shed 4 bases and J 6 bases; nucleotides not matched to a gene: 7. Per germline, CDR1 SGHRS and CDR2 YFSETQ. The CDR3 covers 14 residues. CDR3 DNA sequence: TGCGCCAGCAGCGACCGGGACAGGGGCTCCGAGCAGTACTTC. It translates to CASSDRDRGSEQYF.